The 6 T cell receptor beta chains presented below share a single source sample, sequenced in a study of human versus mouse CDR3 diversity and MHC coevolution (dated by TCRdb to about 2017). Library construction relied on the immunoSEQ multiplex PCR assay. In its TCRdb copy, this immuneACCESS table keeps in-frame sequences only and misses some clones. Where compared with another copy, unresolved V genes explain less than half of these, and the others have no known cause. In this sample the table shows tens of thousands of clones, just under 95% of which occur a single time. Of the sample, about 1.5% falls within the top ten clones. Input material: naive CD4+ T cells from blood. This specimen's cell subset or site label, interpreted: CD45RO-negative CD62L-positive naive CD4 T cells. These receptors were obtained from a person aged 30 to 69 in good health.

The genes are TRBV6-5 and TRBJ2-2, with TRBD1 identical over 7 bases. Trimming at V came to 2 bases and at J to 4 bases, leaving 4 bases not matched to a gene. CDR1 MNHEY and CDR2 SVGAGI come from the germline V gene. The CDR3 sequence is 15 residues long. The CDR3 nucleotides read TGTGCCAGCAGTTACCAGGGACAGCTCACCGGGGAGCTGTTTTTT. It is translated as CASSYQGQLTGELFF.

The chain employs TRBV5-4 and TRBJ2-1; 12 bases fit TRBD2. Germline CDR1 and CDR2: SGHNT and YYREEE (reference sequence). The CDR3 runs 17 residues. V shed 4 bases and J 5 bases; nucleotides not matched to a gene: 10. The CDR3 loop reads CASSVGSLAGGHNEQFF. The CDR3 coding sequence is TGTGCCAGCAGCGTGGGTAGTCTAGCGGGGGGGCACAATGAGCAGTTCTTC.

V is TRBV29-1 and J is TRBJ2-7, with 8 bases aligning to TRBD1. The CDR3 runs 11 residues. V trimming: 6 bases; J trimming: 6 bases; junction bases outside the gene matches: 4. Germline CDR1 and CDR2: SQVTM and ANQGSEA. This CDR3 is CSVGQVSEQYF. CDR3 coding DNA: TGCAGCGTGGGACAGGTTTCCGAGCAGTACTTC.

V and J are TRBV6-5 and TRBJ1-1; 7 bases map to TRBD1. V dropped 5 bases and J dropped 11; count of bases not matched to a gene: 8. Germline CDR1 is MNHEY and CDR2 is SVGAGI. The CDR3 totals 12 residues. CDR3 loop: CASSDPGTAAFF. Written as DNA, the CDR3 is TGTGCCAGCAGTGACCCAGGGACAGCGGCTTTCTTT.

V is TRBV7-3 and J is TRBJ2-1; 7 nucleotides align to TRBD2. The ends lost 5 bases at V and 9 bases at J; junction bases unmatched: 10. CDR1 is SGHTA, CDR2 FQGTGA, per germline. The CDR3 sequence is 14 residues long. CDR3 DNA sequence: TGTGCCAGCAGCCGAGGGAACAGCGGGGCTGAGCAGTTCTTC. Its protein is CASSRGNSGAEQFF.

This rearrangement joins TRBV30 to TRBJ1-5; TRBD1 might be the D (6 bases). The CDR3 consists of 12 residues. Germline CDR1 reads GTSNPN; CDR2 reads SVGIG (reference sequence). Trimming shortened V by 5 bases and J by 4 bases, and 9 bases separated the two germline ends. The CDR3 here is CAWDRTNQPQHF. The CDR3 DNA reads as TGTGCCTGGGACAGGACTAATCAGCCCCAGCATTTT.